One and the same sample provided the 24 T cell receptor beta chains below, sequenced in a study of blood T cell repertoires in COVID-19. Profiling relied on immunoSEQ multiplex PCR, and the TCRdb table lists in-frame clones only, not all of them. The table records nearly 40,000 clones, 80% of them present only once. Sequencing was performed on peripheral blood. The receptors here all came from a man of 80 years or more with active or convalescent COVID-19.

This chain connects TRBV6-2 or TRBV6-3 to TRBJ1-1, with D maybe TRBD1 (5 bases). V lost 2 bases and J 3 bases, leaving 16 bases between the germline ends. Germline CDR1 and CDR2: MNHEY and SVGEGT. The CDR3 sequence is 16 residues long. Here the CDR3 reads CASSYVVEGADTEAFF. The CDR3 nucleotides read TGTGCCAGCAGTTACGTTGTAGAAGGGGCGGACACTGAAGCTTTCTTT.

With regard to this clone: This sample also contains other DNA sequences that code for the same CDR3. The CDR3 DNA reads as TGTGCCAGCTCACATTCGGGGACAGGCTCCTATAATTCACCCCTCCACTTT. This encodes CASSHSGTGSYNSPLHF. The chain has TRBV18 and TRBJ1-6; TRBD1 agrees at 8 bases. Germline V gene lookup returns CDR1 KGHSH and CDR2 LQKENI. The length of the CDR3 is 17 residues. Trimming took 4 bases from V and 0 from J; bases not matched to a gene: 5. The entire variable domain, with the rest obtained from reference TRBV18 and TRBJ1-6, is as follows: NAGVMQNPRHLVRRRGQEARLRCSPMKGHSHVYWYRQLPEEGLKFMVYLQKENIIDESGMPKERFSAEFPKEGPSILRIQQVVRGDSAAYFCASSHSGTGSYNSPLHFGNGTRLTVT.

The chain carries TRBV24-1 and TRBJ1-5; TRBD1 is a possible D gene (5 bases). Germline-derived CDR1 and CDR2 are KGHDR and SFDVKD. V shed 9 bases and J shed 4 bases, with 9 bases lying between them. CDR3 length: 12 residues. CDR3 protein: CATGGGNQPQHF. Written as DNA, the CDR3 is TGTGCCACCGGGGGGGGAAATCAGCCCCAGCATTTT.

V usage is TRBV24-1 and J usage is TRBJ1-4; TRBD1 matches 7 bases. After removal of 7 bases from V and 8 bases from J, the junction contained 12 bases not matched to a gene. Germline assignment: CDR1 KGHDR and CDR2 SFDVKD. The CDR3 covers 15 residues. CDR3 sequence (DNA): TGTGCCACCAGCGAAGACAGGGCCGGCAGCGAAAAACTGTTTTTT. It specifies CATSEDRAGSEKLFF.

V is TRBV7-8 and J is TRBJ2-5, with D maybe TRBD2 (8 bases). Per germline, CDR1 SGHVS and CDR2 FQNEAQ. Trimming took off 4 bases at V and 9 bases at J, with 21 bases between the two ends. The CDR3 contains 15 residues. CDR3 amino acids: CASSSHATGTRAQYF. The CDR3 DNA is TGTGCCAGCAGCTCACACGCGACAGGGACTAGGGCCCAGTACTTC.

This chain joins TRBV18 and TRBJ1-3; 7 positions match TRBD1. The germline V gene has CDR1 KGHSH and CDR2 LQKENI. Germline trimming cut 3 bases from V and 4 bases from J; bases unmatched to any gene: 9. The CDR3 covers 16 residues. The CDR3 region has the DNA TGTGCCAGCTCACCGACCCAACAGGGGTCAGGAAACACCATATATTTT. Residues: CASSPTQQGSGNTIYF.

The chain links TRBV4-2 to TRBJ1-5; D might be TRBD1 (6 bases). Germline V gene data show CDR1 as LGHNA and CDR2 as YNFKEQ. This CDR3 region has 16 residues. Trimming took off 4 bases at V and 9 bases at J, with 22 bases between the two ends. The CDR3 here is CASSPQLRDTIAPQHF. In nucleotides, the CDR3 is TGTGCCAGCAGCCCGCAACTCCGGGACACCATTGCGCCCCAGCATTTT.

In regard to this clone: Other DNA sequences in the same sample also yield this CDR3. The rearrangement uses TRBV9 and TRBJ2-7; the match to TRBD2 covers 8 bases. The CDR3 covers 13 residues. The junction had 3 bases not matched to a gene; V was cut back by 5 bases and J by 2 bases. Germline V gives CDR1 SGDLS, CDR2 YYNGEE. The CDR3, as DNA: TGTGCCAGCAGTGGTAGCGGGACCTACGAGCAGTACTTC. This translates into CASSGSGTYEQYF. Combining the CDR3 with reference TRBV9 and TRBJ2-7 gives the whole variable domain DSGVTQTPKHLITATGQRVTLRCSPRSGDLSVYWYQQSLDQGLQFLIQYYNGEERAKGNILERFSAQQFPDLHSELNLSSLELGDSALYFCASSGSGTYEQYFGPGTRLTVT.

The chain carries TRBV7-6 and TRBJ2-1; 11 bases map to TRBD2. Germline V CDR1 and CDR2: SGHVS, FNYEAQ. The CDR3 totals 15 residues. Unmatched junction bases numbered 8, after V lost 5 bases and J lost 8 bases. The CDR3 sequence: CASSRTSGFGYEQFF. As DNA, the CDR3 is TGTGCCAGCAGCCGGACTAGCGGGTTTGGTTATGAGCAGTTCTTC.

CDR3 DNA: TGTGCCAGCAGCCCCGGGACAGGGACTAGCGGGAGGCGGGAGCAGTACTTC. It specifies CASSPGTGTSGRREQYF. The chain couples TRBV2 to TRBJ2-7; the match to TRBD2 covers 15 bases. V trimming: 6 bases; J trimming: 7 bases; junction bases outside the gene matches: 13. Germline V lookup: CDR1 SNHLY, CDR2 FYNNEI. The CDR3 contains 17 residues.

The genes are TRBV6-2 or TRBV6-3 and TRBJ1-5; D uncertain. The CDR3 runs to 13 residues. V was clipped by 2 bases and J by 5 bases, with 7 bases between them. Germline lookup yields CDR1 MNHEY and CDR2 SVGEGT. The DNA for the CDR3 is TGTGCCAGCAGTTACGGGCCTGATCAGCCCCAGCATTTT. Its translation: CASSYGPDQPQHF.

The gene calls are TRBV10-3 and TRBJ2-7, with 13 bases fitting TRBD2. The V and J ends lost 3 bases and 5 bases, in that order; junction bases with no gene match: 7. There are 16 residues in the CDR3. Germline assignment: CDR1 ENHRY and CDR2 SYGVKD. This chain's CDR3 is CAISERGLAGVDEQYF. CDR3 sequence (DNA): TGTGCCATCAGTGAACGCGGACTAGCGGGGGTGGACGAGCAGTACTTC.

This clone showed up just once. The J gene is TRBJ2-1, the V gene TRBV7-2, with 9 bases fitting TRBD1. The V gene's germline CDR1 is SGHTA and CDR2 FQGNSA. Losses at the gene ends were 6 bases for V and 4 bases for J; bases not matched to a gene: 7. The CDR3 runs 15 residues. CDR3: CASRRTGGSYNEQFF. The CDR3 DNA is TGTGCCAGCAGACGTACAGGGGGCTCGTACAATGAGCAGTTCTTC.

The chain couples TRBV7-8 to TRBJ1-1; TRBD1 might be the D (6 bases). The CDR3 covers 15 residues. V was shortened by 2 bases and J by 0 bases, with 10 bases between the two germline ends. Germline-derived CDR1 and CDR2 are SGHVS and FQNEAQ. CDR3 sequence (DNA): TGTGCCAGCAGCTTATCAGGGGCCATGAACACTGAAGCTTTCTTT. It is translated as CASSLSGAMNTEAFF.

The chain combines TRBV28 with TRBJ1-6, with D unresolved. CDR3 length equals 14 residues. The V end was cut by 2 bases, the J end by 7 bases, with 9 bases between. CDR1 is MDHEN and CDR2 is SYDVKM in the germline V gene. CDR3 sequence: CASSLLRANSPLHF. CDR3 DNA: TGTGCCAGCAGTTTACTGAGAGCAAATTCACCCCTCCACTTT.

CDR3: CASSSVQVRTYNEQFF. The CDR3 DNA reads as TGTGCCAGCAGCTCCGTACAGGTTAGAACCTACAATGAGCAGTTCTTC. The chain couples TRBV7-9 to TRBJ2-1; D may be TRBD1 (5 bases). This CDR3 spans 16 amino acids. Per germline, CDR1 SEHNR and CDR2 FQNEAQ (reference sequence). V lost 4 bases, J lost 2 bases, and 15 bases lay in between. Combining the CDR3 with reference TRBV7-9 and TRBJ2-1 gives the whole variable domain DTGVSQNPRHKITKRGQNVTFRCDPISEHNRLYWYRQTLGQGPEFLTYFQNEAQLEKSRLLSDRFSAERPKGSFSTLEIQRTEQGDSAMYLCASSSVQVRTYNEQFFGPGTRLTVL.

This clone has only a few counts. V gene TRBV4-2 combines with J gene TRBJ1-6; 8 bases are shared with TRBD1. The CDR3 spans 15 residues. The J segment lost 6 bases and the V segment lost 1 base, leaving 2 bases of the junction unmatched. Germline assignment: CDR1 LGHNA and CDR2 YNFKEQ. The CDR3: CASSQVTGGNSPLHF. The DNA of the CDR3 is TGTGCCAGCAGCCAAGTAACAGGGGGTAATTCACCCCTCCACTTT.

This chain joins TRBV30 and TRBJ2-7, with 9 bases fitting TRBD1. The CDR3 runs 14 residues. Per the germline V gene, CDR1 is GTSNPN and CDR2 is SVGIG (reference sequence). V lost 1 base and J lost 2; bases outside the gene matches: 3. The CDR3 nucleotides read TGTGCCTGGAGTGCGGGACAGGGCACCTACGAGCAGTACTTC. This encodes CAWSAGQGTYEQYF.

V gene TRBV18 combines with J gene TRBJ2-6, with TRBD2 matching 7 bases. V shed 3 bases and J 0 bases; nucleotides not matched to a gene: 5. Per germline, CDR1 KGHSH and CDR2 LQKENI. This CDR3 is built from 17 residues. The CDR3 coding sequence is TGTGCCAGCTCACCTCGGCGGGGGAGCTCTGGGGCCAACGTCCTGACTTTC. This sequence encodes CASSPRRGSSGANVLTF.

The chain combines TRBV7-8 with TRBJ1-2; a possible D gene is TRBD1 (6 bases). The CDR3 is made up of 13 amino acids. CDR1 is SGHVS and CDR2 is FQNEAQ in the germline V gene. V lost 5 bases to trimming and J lost 3 bases, with 10 bases between them. The CDR3 bases are TGTGCCAGCAGCGTCAGGGGAGACTATGGCTACACCTTC. Translation gives CASSVRGDYGYTF.

The chain links TRBV7-8 to TRBJ2-3; 9 nucleotides agree with TRBD2. Germline trimming cut 8 bases from V and 4 bases from J; bases unmatched to any gene: 13. The CDR3 runs 16 residues. Germline V gene data show CDR1 as SGHVS and CDR2 as FQNEAQ. The CDR3 nucleotides are TGTGCCAGCGCCCTAGAGGCGGGAGGGCCCCCAGATACGCAGTATTTT. Amino acid sequence: CASALEAGGPPDTQYF.

This chain joins TRBV5-8 and TRBJ1-5; no reliable D call. The CDR3 length is 14 residues. Germline V gene lookup returns CDR1 SGHTS and CDR2 YDEGEE. The V end was cut by 4 bases, the J end by 2 bases, with 10 bases between. The CDR3, as DNA: TGTGCCAGCAGCCCTGGCGGAGGCAATCAGCCCCAGCATTTT. It encodes CASSPGGGNQPQHF.

V usage is TRBV28 and J usage is TRBJ2-3; 15 bases are shared with TRBD2. CDR1 and CDR2 (germline): MDHEN, SYDVKM. With V trimmed by 7 bases and J by 5 bases, 16 bases remained unmatched. CDR3 length equals 19 residues. CDR3: CASTQGPGTSGRIIDTQYF. The CDR3 DNA is TGTGCCAGCACTCAGGGCCCGGGGACTAGCGGGAGGATTATAGATACGCAGTATTTT.

The chain carries TRBV2 and TRBJ2-7; 10 bases agree with TRBD1. Germline CDR1 SNHLY, CDR2 FYNNEI. J lost 3 bases, V lost 8 bases, and 7 bases had no gene match. CDR3 size: 14 residues. The CDR3 loop reads CASRAGTGVYEQYF. The CDR3 DNA follows: TGTGCCAGCCGTGCCGGGACAGGGGTCTACGAGCAGTACTTC.